A single sample is the source of the 27 T cell receptor beta chains below, sequenced in a study of blood T cells in healthy people across ages. The use of a sample-barcoded 5' primer and a J-beta primer mix characterized a second PCR of roughly 7 to 11 cycles. One entry per CDR3 protein results from TCRdb running MiXCR on the 5' RACE reads. The table has about 770,000 distinct CDR3 sequences, 40% to 50% seen once. The specimen sequenced was blood. The source is a man between 60 and 75 years old in good health.

The CDR3 loop reads CASAGREGFFLTGELFF. As DNA, the CDR3 is TGTGCCAGCGCGGGACGGGAGGGGTTCTTTTTAACCGGGGAGCTGTTTTTT. V is TRBV12-3 or TRBV12-4 and J is TRBJ2-2; 8 positions match TRBD2. This CDR3 has 17 residues. Trimming cost V 8 bases and J 5 bases; bases outside gene matches: 16.

The chain is built from TRBV12-5 and TRBJ2-1; 8 nucleotides align to TRBD2. There are 17 residues in the CDR3. Germline V gives CDR1 LGHNT, CDR2 FRNRAP. Germline trimming cut 5 bases from V and 6 bases from J; bases unmatched to any gene: 15. DNA of the CDR3: TGTGCTAGTGGTCCCCCCGGGGGGGGTATCCTCCGCAATGAGCAGTTCTTC. This codes for CASGPPGGGILRNEQFF.

This chain connects TRBV30 to TRBJ2-4, with TRBD2 matching 8 bases. The CDR3 is 16 residues long. Germline CDR1 reads GTSNPN; CDR2 reads SVGIG (reference sequence). Trimming cost V 0 bases and J 9 bases; bases outside gene matches: 13. CDR3 residues: CAWSVKRGNVVCIQYF. For the CDR3, the DNA is TGTGCCTGGAGTGTAAAGCGGGGGAACGTTGTATGCATTCAGTACTTC.

Concerning this clonotype: One end of the junction does not line up with germline, which may come from a read error. This chain joins TRBV5-1 and TRBJ2-7, with 8 bases that match TRBD2. The CDR3 is 15 residues long. Germline lookup yields CDR1 SGHRS and CDR2 YFSETQ. CDR3 in amino acids: CASSLASGGSYEQYF. The CDR3 DNA reads as TGTGCCAGCAGCTTAGCGTCGGGAGGGTCCTACGAGCAGTACTTC. Drawing the rest from reference TRBV5-1 and TRBJ2-7, the complete variable domain is KAGVTQTPRYLIKTRGQQVTLSCSPISGHRSVSWYQQTPGQGLQFLFEYFSETQRNKGNFPGRFSGRQFSNSRSEMNVSTLELGDSALYLCASSLASGGSYEQYFGPGTRLTVT.

The CDR3 sequence is CSVSANVGSAYEQYF. CDR3 coding DNA: TGCAGCGTCTCTGCTAACGTGGGGTCGGCCTACGAGCAGTACTTC. The chain recombines TRBV29-1 with TRBJ2-4; unclear D gene. The closer fit of TRBJ2-7 to the DNA end suggests the J call may be wrong. Germline CDR1 is SQVTM and CDR2 is ANQGSEA. The CDR3 contains 15 residues.

This clonotype was recorded only once. The junction differs from germline at one of its ends, possibly a read error. V usage is TRBV2 and J usage is TRBJ2-4; no reliable D call. The CDR3 loop spans 12 amino acids. The germline gives CDR1 SNHLY, CDR2 FYNNEI. The CDR3 loop reads CASSAHKNIQYF. CDR3 nucleotides: TGTGCCAGTAGTGCCCACAAAAACATTCAGTACTTC.

The chain uses TRBV20-1 and TRBJ2-7, with D unresolved. V gave up 0 bases and J gave up 3 bases, with 9 bases separating them. The V gene's germline CDR1 is DFQATT and CDR2 SNEGSKA (reference sequence). The CDR3 consists of 13 residues. The CDR3 loop reads CSARDPSFYEQYF. The CDR3 DNA follows: TGCAGTGCTAGAGACCCCAGTTTCTACGAGCAGTACTTC.

The chain is built from TRBV6-1 and TRBJ2-3; D is tentatively TRBD1 or TRBD2 (5 bases each). The germline V gene has CDR1 MNHNS and CDR2 SASEGT. Trimming took 1 base from V and 5 from J, leaving 10 bases between them. The CDR3 contains 14 residues. Here the CDR3 reads CASSEGGVVDTQYF. DNA for the CDR3: TGTGCCAGCAGTGAAGGAGGGGTAGTAGATACGCAGTATTTT.

This clonotype was observed at least ten times. This chain joins TRBV6-1 and TRBJ2-7, with D possibly matching TRBD1 (6 bases). With 6 bases removed from V and 0 bases from J, the gap between germline ends came to 15 bases. The CDR3 is 15 residues long. Looked up from germline, CDR1 is MNHNS and CDR2 is SASEGT. CDR3 in amino acids: CASSGPRDNSYEQYF. The CDR3 region has the DNA TGTGCCAGCAGCGGGCCCCGGGACAACTCCTACGAGCAGTACTTC.

The rearrangement joins TRBV12-3 or TRBV12-4 to TRBJ2-7; tentative D call: TRBD1 (7 bases). V shed 4 bases and J shed 6 bases, with 16 bases lying between them. The CDR3 totals 14 residues. Here the CDR3 reads CASSSSGGSLEQYF. In DNA form, the CDR3 reads TGTGCCAGCAGTTCGTCAGGGGGGAGTCTCGAGCAGTACTTC.

In its sample, this clonotype was seen a few times. V usage is TRBV6-5 and J usage is TRBJ2-7; D might be TRBD1 or TRBD2, each matching 5 bases. V was pared by 6 bases and J by 0 bases, with 15 bases between. CDR3 length: 15 amino acids. Germline V lookup: CDR1 MNHEY, CDR2 SVGAGI. CDR3 loop: CASSPGPRNSYEQYF. Here the CDR3 DNA reads TGTGCCAGCAGCCCGGGACCGAGAAACTCCTACGAGCAGTACTTC.

This chain uses TRBV15 with TRBJ2-5; no firm D call. This CDR3 is built from 14 residues. Trimming left V 3 bases short and J 2 bases short, with 10 bases between. Germline CDR1 and CDR2: LNHNV and YYDKDF (reference sequence). The DNA of the CDR3 is TGTGCCACCAGCAGCGGGTGGGGACAAGAGACCCAGTACTTC. It translates to CATSSGWGQETQYF. The full variable domain, in which reference TRBV15 and TRBJ2-5 provide the parts outside the CDR3, is DAMVIQNPRYQVTQFGKPVTLSCSQTLNHNVMYWYQQKSSQAPKLLFHYYDKDFNNEADTPDNFQSRRPNTSFCFLDIRSPGLGDTAMYLCATSSGWGQETQYFGPGTRLLVL.

The genes are TRBV6-2 or TRBV6-3 and TRBJ2-6, with D perhaps TRBD1 (5 bases). This CDR3 comprises 16 residues. V was shortened by 3 bases and J by 1 base, with 10 bases between the two germline ends. Germline V CDR1 and CDR2: MNHEY, SVGEGT. The CDR3 bases are TGTGCCAGCAGTTATCTTGGGGCTTCTGGGGCCAACGTCCTGACTTTC. Translation gives CASSYLGASGANVLTF.

Worth noting for this clonotype: Germline is not matched at one junction end, which may reflect a read error. The chain combines TRBV4-3 with TRBJ2-1, with TRBD2 identical over 11 bases. The CDR3 sequence is 15 residues long. Germline V CDR1 and CDR2: LGHNA, YSLEER. The DNA of the CDR3 is TGCGCCTGCAGCCAAGATCTAGCGGGGGGTCGATCGCAGTTCTTC. This sequence encodes CACSQDLAGGRSQFF.

This rearrangement joins TRBV7-9 to TRBJ1-2, with a possible D match to TRBD1 (6 bases). CDR1 and CDR2 (germline): SEHNR, FQNEAQ (reference sequence). V was trimmed by 4 bases and J by 4 bases, leaving 13 bases between them. The CDR3 spans 14 residues. The DNA for the CDR3 is TGTGCCAGCAGCTCGCCTGCGGGGGCCTATGGCTACACCTTC. It yields the protein CASSSPAGAYGYTF. Complete variable domain (other parts from reference TRBV7-9 and TRBJ1-2): DTGVSQNPRHKITKRGQNVTFRCDPISEHNRLYWYRQTLGQGPEFLTYFQNEAQLEKSRLLSDRFSAERPKGSFSTLEIQRTEQGDSAMYLCASSSPAGAYGYTFGSGTRLTVV.

The chain links TRBV5-1 to TRBJ2-1, with D hard to call. The CDR3 totals 13 residues. Per the germline V gene, CDR1 is SGHRS and CDR2 is YFSETQ. V lost 0 bases to trimming and J lost 5 bases, with 6 bases between them. In DNA, the CDR3 is TGCGCCAGCAGCTTGGCACTTGACAATGAGCAGTTCTTC. Translated: CASSLALDNEQFF.

This clonotype came up a few times. The rearrangement joins TRBV4-1 to TRBJ2-6; TRBD1 matches 7 bases. CDR3 length: 18 amino acids. Looked up from germline, CDR1 is MGHRA and CDR2 is YSYEKL. The V gene end was trimmed by 0 bases and the J gene end by 0 bases; junction bases not matched to a gene: 5. This chain's CDR3 is CASSQDGTANSGANVLTF. CDR3 in DNA: TGCGCCAGCAGCCAAGACGGGACAGCCAACTCTGGGGCCAACGTCCTGACTTTC.

This clonotype was counted only a few times. This chain connects TRBV25-1 to TRBJ1-5; 7 nucleotides line up with TRBD1. The CDR3 consists of 14 residues. Trimming at V came to 6 bases and at J to 7 bases, leaving 9 bases not matched to a gene. CDR1 and CDR2 from the germline V gene are MGHDK and SYGVNS. The CDR3 sequence: CASRGAGGRQPQHF. In DNA form, the CDR3 reads TGTGCCAGCAGGGGGGCAGGGGGTAGGCAGCCCCAGCATTTT.

V usage is TRBV4-1 and J usage is TRBJ1-6; TRBD1 might be the D (5 bases). Germline values: CDR1 MGHRA, CDR2 YSYEKL. This CDR3 has 14 amino acids. The V and J ends lost 0 bases and 9 bases respectively, with 9 bases between them. As DNA, the CDR3 is TGCGCCAGCAGCCAAGAGGACAAGGGTTCACCCCTCCACTTT. Protein product: CASSQEDKGSPLHF.

J is TRBJ1-5 and V is TRBV20-1; TRBD1 matches 8 bases. The CDR3 spans 14 residues. CDR1 and CDR2 (germline): DFQATT, SNEGSKA (reference sequence). Trimming cost V 6 bases and J 4 bases; bases outside gene matches: 8. CDR3 residues: CSAFHGQGNQPQHF. For the CDR3, the DNA is TGCAGTGCCTTCCATGGACAGGGTAATCAGCCCCAGCATTTT.

Of note for this clonotype: At one end the junction does not follow the germline gene, possibly because of a read error. The CDR3 nucleotides read TGTGCCAGCGGCGTTAGCGGGGGGGCCCATGAGCAGTTCTTC. Its protein is CASGVSGGAHEQFF. The rearrangement uses TRBV9 and TRBJ2-1; 11 bases agree with TRBD2. The CDR3 runs 14 residues. The germline V gene encodes CDR1 SGDLS and CDR2 YYNGEE.

The chain is built from TRBV24-1 and TRBJ1-2; 7 positions agree with TRBD1. V was pared by 3 bases and J by 9 bases, with 6 bases of the junction left unmatched. The CDR3 has 13 residues. Germline loops: CDR1 KGHDR, CDR2 SFDVKD. The CDR3 DNA reads as TGTGCCACCAGTGATCTCCAGACAGGGCGCTACACCTTC. It codes for CATSDLQTGRYTF.

The CDR3 sequence is CASRIRGATQETQYF. CDR3 DNA: TGTGCTAGTCGAATTAGGGGGGCAACTCAAGAGACCCAGTACTTC. The chain uses TRBV7-7 and TRBJ2-5; D may match TRBD1 or TRBD2 (6 bases each). From germline, CDR1 is SSHAT and CDR2 FNYEAQ (reference sequence). CDR3 length: 15 residues.

At least ten counts were recorded for this clonotype. J is TRBJ2-3 and V is TRBV12-3 or TRBV12-4; a weak D match, TRBD2 (6 bases). V gave up 4 bases and J gave up 1 base, with 9 bases separating them. CDR3 length: 14 amino acids. CDR3 region: CASSSGLGTDTQYF. The CDR3 DNA follows: TGTGCCAGCAGTTCGGGACTCGGCACAGATACGCAGTATTTT.

The chain has TRBV20-1 and TRBJ1-4, with D possibly TRBD1 on 6 matching bases. The CDR3 covers 14 residues. CDR1 and CDR2 (germline): DFQATT, SNEGSKA (reference sequence). Trimming stripped 1 base from V and 7 bases from J, with 13 bases between. This CDR3 reads CSARVRGSVEKLFF. In DNA, the CDR3 is TGCAGTGCTAGAGTGAGGGGGTCGGTTGAAAAACTGTTTTTT.

This clonotype was found many times. The chain couples TRBV20-1 to TRBJ1-2, with D perhaps matching TRBD1 (5 bases). The CDR3 totals 16 residues. In germline, CDR1 is DFQATT, CDR2 SNEGSKA (reference sequence). V lost 0 bases, J lost 0 bases, and 14 bases lay in between. The DNA for the CDR3 is TGCAGTGCTAGAGATCTTGCAGGACACGCTAACTATGGCTACACCTTC. It codes for CSARDLAGHANYGYTF.

The chain links TRBV12-5 to TRBJ1-1; D gene unclear. The length of the CDR3 is 14 residues. Germline lookup yields CDR1 LGHNT and CDR2 FRNRAP. V was cut by 1 base and J by 1 base, with 7 bases left in between. CDR3 DNA: TGTGCTAGTGGTTTGGGTAGGGAGAACACTGAAGCTTTCTTT. It specifies CASGLGRENTEAFF.